Each of the 14 T cell receptor beta chains below was sequenced from the same sample in a study of early stage breast cancer tumors. Clones were sequenced by immunoSEQ multiplex PCR, and TCRdb holds only the in-frame ones, with some missing. This sample has 28,000 or so clones; roughly four fifths occur once, and the top ten carry 4.7%. Sequenced: blood. These receptors came from a person aged 35-49 years with breast cancer.

This clone has a handful of counts. The V gene is TRBV5-1, the J gene TRBJ1-2; 7 bases line up with TRBD1. Germline V CDR1 and CDR2: SGHRS, YFSETQ. The trim removed 3 bases at V and 4 bases at J, leaving 6 bases unmatched. This CDR3 has 14 amino acids. DNA for the CDR3: TGCGCCAGCAGCTCTGACAGGGTGGTCTATGGCTACACCTTC. Translated: CASSSDRVVYGYTF.

The rearrangement links TRBV5-1 to TRBJ2-5, with TRBD2 matching over 13 bases. The germline V gene encodes CDR1 SGHRS and CDR2 YFSETQ. CDR3 size: 18 residues. J was trimmed by 3 bases and V by 4 bases; bases with no gene match: 12. CDR3 sequence: CASSPGTGLAGYKETQYF. DNA of the CDR3: TGCGCCAGCAGCCCCGGCACGGGACTAGCGGGATATAAAGAGACCCAGTACTTC.

The V call is TRBV27, the J call TRBJ1-3; no definite D call. V lost 2 bases and J lost 4, with 12 bases in between. The CDR3 is 15 residues long. The germline CDR1 and CDR2 sequences are MNHEY and SMNVEV (reference sequence). The CDR3 is CASSLTGFSGNTIYF. In DNA form, the CDR3 reads TGTGCCAGCAGTTTAACCGGGTTTTCGGGAAACACCATATATTTT.

The chain combines TRBV2 with TRBJ2-6; D remains unclear. Germline CDR1 is SNHLY and CDR2 is FYNNEI. Trimming stripped 2 bases from V and 0 bases from J, with 5 bases between. This CDR3 is 15 amino acids long. CDR3 DNA: TGTGCCAGCAGTGAATTTGACTCTGGGGCCAACGTCCTGACTTTC. Translation gives CASSEFDSGANVLTF. The full variable domain, its missing parts supplied by reference TRBV2 and TRBJ2-6, is EPEVTQTPSHQVTQMGQEVILRCVPISNHLYFYWYRQILGQKVEFLVSFYNNEISEKSEIFDDQFSVERPDGSNFTLKIRSTKLEDSAMYFCASSEFDSGANVLTFGAGSRLTVL.

The chain employs TRBV18 and TRBJ1-2; TRBD1 might be the D (6 bases). The CDR3 extends over 13 amino acids. Germline assignment: CDR1 KGHSH and CDR2 LQKENI. Trimming shortened V by 3 bases and J by 4 bases, and 9 bases separated the two germline ends. The CDR3 DNA follows: TGTGCCAGCTCACCTTCGGACAGCTATGGCTACACCTTC. It translates to CASSPSDSYGYTF.

This rearrangement joins TRBV10-3 to TRBJ1-1; D ambiguous. The V end was cut by 1 base, the J end by 1 base, with 4 bases between. The CDR3 has 13 residues. Germline CDR1 ENHRY, CDR2 SYGVKD. This CDR3 is CAISEYGNTEAFF. CDR3 nucleotide sequence: TGTGCCATCAGTGAGTATGGGAACACTGAAGCTTTCTTT.

The chain uses TRBV7-2 and TRBJ2-7; 8 bases map to TRBD1. CDR3 length: 11 residues. From germline, CDR1 is SGHTA and CDR2 FQGNSA. V dropped 5 bases and J dropped 6; count of bases not matched to a gene: 0. The CDR3 region is CASSTGGEQYF. CDR3 nucleotides: TGTGCCAGCAGCACAGGGGGCGAGCAGTACTTC.

The J gene is TRBJ1-5, the V gene TRBV4-3; D gene ambiguous. This CDR3 has 19 residues. Between the trimmed V and J ends, which lost 0 bases and 0 bases, there was a span of 18 bases. In germline, CDR1 is LGHNA, CDR2 YSLEER. The CDR3 loop is CASSQDIDFEPNSNQPQHF. In DNA, the CDR3 is TGCGCCAGCAGCCAAGATATCGACTTCGAACCAAATAGCAATCAGCCCCAGCATTTT.

The gene calls are TRBV11-1 and TRBJ2-3; D may be TRBD1 or TRBD2 (5 bases each). CDR3 length: 15 amino acids. V shed 5 bases and J shed 9 bases, with 21 bases lying between them. Germline V gives CDR1 SGHAT, CDR2 FQDESV (reference sequence). CDR3 bases: TGTGCCAGCAGCCCCGGGACCTCTTATGCATACACGCAGTATTTT. Amino acid sequence: CASSPGTSYAYTQYF.

On this clone itself: At one end the junction does not follow the germline gene, possibly because of a read error. The DNA of the CDR3 is TGTGCCAGCAGCTTAGGGGTCAGTAGCTATCAGCCCCAGCATTTT. It yields the protein CASSLGVSSYQPQHF. This chain connects TRBV7-2 to TRBJ1-5; D not certain. The V gene's germline CDR1 is SGHTA and CDR2 FQGNSA. CDR3 length: 15 amino acids.

The chain is built from TRBV11-2 and TRBJ2-5; the match to TRBD2 covers 12 bases. Trimming removed 5 bases from V and 3 bases from J; junction bases left unmatched: 4. The CDR3 sequence is 15 residues long. Germline CDR1 is SGHAT and CDR2 is FQNNGV. The CDR3 region has the DNA TGTGCCAGCAGCCCACGGACTAGCGGGAAAGAGACCCAGTACTTC. The encoded protein is CASSPRTSGKETQYF.

V usage is TRBV29-1 and J usage is TRBJ1-1; D is ambiguous. This CDR3 spans 12 amino acids. V was cut by 6 bases and J by 1 base, with 9 bases left in between. Per germline, CDR1 SQVTM and CDR2 ANQGSEA. The CDR3 protein is CSVRLENTEAFF. CDR3 nucleotide sequence: TGCAGCGTACGACTGGAGAACACTGAAGCTTTCTTT.

The chain combines TRBV5-5 with TRBJ2-3; D is perhaps TRBD1 or TRBD2 (6 bases each). The ends were cut back, 6 bases at V and 4 bases at J, with 21 bases in the middle. The germline gives CDR1 SGHKS, CDR2 YYEKEE (reference sequence). The CDR3 has 16 residues. The DNA for the CDR3 is TGTGCCAGCACAGGGGACTTCGGCTTTGTAGCAGATACGCAGTATTTT. Encoded protein: CASTGDFGFVADTQYF. Full variable domain (remainder filled in from reference TRBV5-5 and TRBJ2-3): DAGVTQSPTHLIKTRGQQVTLRCSPISGHKSVSWYQQVLGQGPQFIFQYYEKEERGRGNFPDRFSARQFPNYSSELNVNALLLGDSALYLCASTGDFGFVADTQYFGPGTRLTVL.

Comment on this clone: Within the sample, other DNA sequences also encode this same CDR3. The CDR3 sequence is CASSQEGRVDEKLFF. The CDR3 DNA reads TGCGCCAGCAGCCAAGAAGGCAGGGTAGATGAAAAACTGTTTTTT. The chain is built from TRBV4-1 and TRBJ1-4, with a tentative D call TRBD1 (5 bases). Germline CDR1 MGHRA, CDR2 YSYEKL. This CDR3 contains 15 residues. V lost 0 bases to trimming and J lost 6 bases, with 11 bases between them.